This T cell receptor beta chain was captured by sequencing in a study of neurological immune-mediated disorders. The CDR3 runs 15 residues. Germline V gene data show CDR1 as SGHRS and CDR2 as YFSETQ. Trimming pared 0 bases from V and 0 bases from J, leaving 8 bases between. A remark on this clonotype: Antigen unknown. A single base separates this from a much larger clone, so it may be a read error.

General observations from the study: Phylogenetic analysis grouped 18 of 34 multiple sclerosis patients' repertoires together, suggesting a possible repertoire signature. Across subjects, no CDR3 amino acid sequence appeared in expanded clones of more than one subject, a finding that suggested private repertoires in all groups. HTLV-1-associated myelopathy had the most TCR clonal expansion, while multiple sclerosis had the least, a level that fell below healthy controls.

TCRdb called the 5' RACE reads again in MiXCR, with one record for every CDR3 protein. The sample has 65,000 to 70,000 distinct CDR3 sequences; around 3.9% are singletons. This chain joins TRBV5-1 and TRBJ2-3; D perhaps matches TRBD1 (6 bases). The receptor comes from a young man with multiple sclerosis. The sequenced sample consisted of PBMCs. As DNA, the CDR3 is TGCGCCAGCAGCTTGGTTACAGGGAGCACAGATACGCAGTATTTT. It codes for CASSLVTGSTDTQYF. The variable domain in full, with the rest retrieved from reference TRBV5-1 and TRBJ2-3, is KAGVTQTPRYLIKTRGQQVTLSCSPISGHRSVSWYQQTPGQGLQFLFEYFSETQRNKGNFPGRFSGRQFSNSRSEMNVSTLELGDSALYLCASSLVTGSTDTQYFGPGTRLTVL.